This TCR beta chain came from a study of blood T cell repertoires in COVID-19. Whole-study context: From T cells, B-cell-depleted T cells, or PBMCs came the material, which was cDNA or gDNA.

In the study's own analysis: Reference gene primers were amplified, and this amplification served to estimate nucleated cell counts. TCRdb's copy holds only in-frame clones and misses some; the assay was immunoSEQ multiplex PCR. The D gene and trimming were derived from the DNA, and the V and J assignments and clone size from that table. The sample has more than 300,000 clones; about 87% are singletons. One Seattle source followed patients from active infection through their disease course. Sequenced material: peripheral blood. This TCR came from a woman in her 30s with COVID-19, enrolled during active disease.

The CDR3 DNA follows: TGTGCCAGCAGCCAACTCGGGTCCTACGAGCAGTACTTC. This encodes CASSQLGSYEQYF. The V call is TRBV3-1 (or the pseudogene TRBV3-2), the J call TRBJ2-7, with D unclear. With 2 bases removed from V and 1 base from J, the gap between germline ends came to 6 bases. The length of the CDR3 is 13 residues. Germline CDR1 LGHDT, CDR2 YNNKEL (reference sequence).